A single TCR beta chain is shown here with its context. This is likely a read error, given that the CDR3 carries no conserved phenylalanine or tryptophan at its end. The DNA is omitted, as the CDR3 cannot be located on it reliably, and the CDR3 follows TCRdb's listing. TCRdb re-called the PCR reads with MiXCR, one entry per CDR3 protein. The sample shows 7,000 or so distinct CDR3 sequences, roughly 29% of them seen only once. The data were taken from a study of immune characterization of retroperitoneal liposarcoma. The CDR3 region is 18 residues in length, termini included. Germline values: CDR1 SGHVT, CDR2 SQSDAQ.

Sequencing was performed on tumor tissue. The receptor's source is a female donor with retroperitoneal liposarcoma. The rearrangement joins TRBV7-4 to TRBJ2-6; whether TRBD1, the table's D call, matches the DNA was not checked. This chain's CDR3 is CASSPNGGNYYNEQFFGP.